The clone carrying this T cell receptor beta chain has just a few counts. This sample is part of a study of blood T cell repertoires in COVID-19. About the study: There were acute and convalescent COVID-19 samples, and they came from the United States, Italy and Spain. Sample material is recorded as cDNA or gDNA derived from T cells, B-cell-depleted T cells, or PBMCs.

Per the original methods: Estimation of nucleated cell counts relied on the amplification of reference gene primers. Assay used: immunoSEQ multiplex PCR; TCRdb lists only in-frame clones, some missing. Clone size and the V and J calls come from that table; the DNA yielded D and trimming. The table has fewer than 80,000 clones, less than 85% seen once. The origin of this receptor is a man aged 55 to 70 with acute or convalescent COVID-19. The sample taken for sequencing was peripheral blood.

The chain's CDR3 is CATSSPPTGATEAFF. CDR3 DNA sequence: TGTGCCACCAGCAGTCCACCTACGGGAGCCACTGAAGCTTTCTTT. The chain employs TRBV15 and TRBJ1-1, with unresolved D. This CDR3 is 15 amino acids long. Trimming removed 3 bases at V and 4 bases at J, with 15 bases between. The germline V gene has CDR1 LNHNV and CDR2 YYDKDF (reference sequence). Using reference TRBV15 and TRBJ1-1 for the parts outside the CDR3, the full variable domain is DAMVIQNPRYQVTQFGKPVTLSCSQTLNHNVMYWYQQKSSQAPKLLFHYYDKDFNNEADTPDNFQSRRPNTSFCFLDIRSPGLGDTAMYLCATSSPPTGATEAFFGQGTRLTVV.